Listed here is a single T cell receptor (beta chain). The investigators amplified TCR beta CDR3 regions from RNA transcripts. The TCR CDR3 was amplified in a first-round RT-PCR using the HTBI primer set. TCRdb reanalysed the multiplex PCR reads using MiXCR and keeps one entry per CDR3 protein. The data contain about 610,000 distinct CDR3 sequences, around 15% of them singletons. This entry is derived from a study of T cells in Graves' hyperthyroidism and ophthalmopathy. Across the study: Peripheral blood was secured at the point of initial diagnosis, before any treatment.

The sequenced sample was blood. This clonotype was obtained from a woman in her thirties or forties with Graves' ophthalmopathy.

The chain's CDR3 is CAIKASPDDGYTF. The CDR3 region has the DNA TGTGCCATCAAGGCCAGCCCGGATGATGGCTACACCTTC. The rearrangement links TRBV10-3 to TRBJ1-2; D ambiguous. Germline V gene data show CDR1 as ENHRY and CDR2 as SYGVKD. V was trimmed by 7 bases and J by 6 bases, leaving 15 bases between them. The CDR3 spans 13 residues.